The TCR beta chain described here comes from a study of cytomegalovirus exposure and HLA in healthy donors. General study points: Among immune exposure information, only CMV serostatus was available.

Use of 60 Vbeta and 13 Jbeta primers characterized the PCR. Clones were read by immunoSEQ multiplex PCR, and TCRdb kept only the in-frame ones, dropping some. The sample includes more than 100,000 clones, roughly 79% of them seen just once. The V end was cut by 4 bases, the J end by 10 bases, with 24 bases between. The CDR3 is 16 amino acids. CDR1 is SGDLS and CDR2 is YYNGEE in the germline V gene. Of note for this clone: What it binds is not known.

The chain is built from TRBV9 and TRBJ2-1, with a tentative D call TRBD2 (6 bases). The sequence derives from a male donor in good health and CMV-seronegative. Sequenced sample: PBMCs. CDR3 coding DNA: TGTGCCAGCAGCCCCCGGACGACCTGGAGGGCGGAGGAGCAGTTCTTC. Translating gives CASSPRTTWRAEEQFF.